This T cell receptor beta chain was profiled in a study of shared clonotypes between healthy human individuals. Background on the study: Aged between 18 and 49, the donors were a couple of women and three men. Three CD4 naive, three CD4 memory, two CD8 naive and one CD8 memory plate were used per donor.

The repertoire was sequenced with immunoSEQ multiplex PCR; TCRdb's copy has only in-frame clones and lacks some. The profile shows roughly 500,000 clones, roughly 95% of them singletons. Sequencing input: naive CD4+ T cells sorted from blood. Subset described: CD45RA+ positively selected. The receptor's source is a woman in her twenties or thirties in good health.

CDR3 DNA: TGTGCCAGCAGTGAAATGGGCAGTGCTAGCACAGATACGCAGTATTTT. Its translation: CASSEMGSASTDTQYF. The V call is TRBV2, the J call TRBJ2-3, with D unclear. The germline V and J ends were trimmed by 2 bases and 0 bases, with 12 bases remaining between them. CDR3 size: 16 residues. Germline V gene sequence: CDR1 SNHLY, CDR2 FYNNEI.